A single sample gave rise to the 5 T cell receptor beta chains below, sequenced in a study of T cells in Graves' hyperthyroidism and ophthalmopathy. RNA transcripts gave rise to amplified TCR beta CDR3 regions. First-round RT-PCR targeting the TCR CDR3 was performed with the HTBI primer set. TCRdb re-called the multiplex PCR reads through MiXCR, storing one row per CDR3 protein. The data contain some 720,000 distinct CDR3 sequences, about a sixth of them seen just once; the ten biggest clones take up approximately 8%. The specimen sequenced was blood. The receptors were gathered from a man between 18 and 29 years old with Graves' hyperthyroidism.

This clonotype occurred many times. The rearrangement joins TRBV12-3 or TRBV12-4 to TRBJ2-3; TRBD1 matches at 7 bases. V lost 5 bases, J lost 4 bases, and 3 bases stayed unmatched. The CDR3 loop spans 13 amino acids. The CDR3 DNA follows: TGTGCCAGCAGTATACAGGGGTCAGATACGCAGTATTTT. Encoded protein: CASSIQGSDTQYF.

The sample holds a few counts of this clonotype. The V call is TRBV20-1, the J call TRBJ2-7, with D possibly being TRBD1 (5 bases). The V end lost 0 bases, the J end lost 2 bases, and 11 bases lay between the germline ends. CDR3 length equals 14 residues. Germline V gene lookup returns CDR1 DFQATT and CDR2 SNEGSKA (reference sequence). The CDR3 loop reads CSAREQGSAYEQYF. CDR3 DNA: TGCAGTGCTAGAGAGCAGGGTTCGGCCTACGAGCAGTACTTC.

The rearrangement uses TRBV6-5 and TRBJ2-2; possibly TRBD1 for D (6 bases). The CDR3 consists of 14 residues. Germline CDR1 reads MNHEY; CDR2 reads SVGAGI. The germline V and J ends were trimmed by 1 base and 7 bases, with 10 bases remaining between them. DNA of the CDR3: TGTGCCAGCAGTTACTTTACAGGGTTCGGGGAGCTGTTTTTT. The encoded protein is CASSYFTGFGELFF.

This clonotype was recorded a few times. For the CDR3, the DNA is TGCAGCGTTACCCCAACTAGGAACTCCTACGAGCAGTACTTC. Translating gives CSVTPTRNSYEQYF. The chain employs TRBV29-1 and TRBJ2-7, with D possibly TRBD2 on 5 matching bases. Germline V gene lookup returns CDR1 SQVTM and CDR2 ANQGSEA. The CDR3 extends over 14 amino acids. V lost 5 bases and J lost 0, with 14 bases in between.

This clonotype has ten or more counts. The CDR3 loop is CASSLGTGTEAFF. In DNA form, the CDR3 reads TGTGCCAGCAGTTTAGGGACAGGGACTGAAGCTTTCTTT. The rearrangement links TRBV27 to TRBJ1-1, with TRBD1 matching over 9 bases. CDR1 is MNHEY, CDR2 SMNVEV, per germline (reference sequence). Trimming removed 2 bases from V and 5 bases from J; junction bases left unmatched: 0. The CDR3 is 13 amino acids.